This T cell receptor beta chain comes out of a study of cytomegalovirus exposure and HLA in healthy donors. With 60 Vbeta and 13 Jbeta primers, the PCR was carried out. Produced via immunoSEQ multiplex PCR; TCRdb's table is partial and in-frame only. The data hold some 170,000 clones, with over 70% observed a single time. The CDR3 is 16 amino acids. Looked up from germline, CDR1 is SGHVS and CDR2 is FQNEAQ. The receptor was derived from a woman in her fifties or sixties in good health and CMV-seropositive. This chain joins TRBV7-8 and TRBJ2-5; TRBD1 aligns across 7 bases. The J call could be wrong; TRBJ2-7 is a better fit for the DNA end. The sequencing input was PBMCs. CDR3 loop: CASGPNFNRGAYEQYF. The CDR3 DNA reads TGTGCCAGCGGCCCGAACTTCAACAGGGGCGCCTACGAGCAGTACTTC.